This TCR beta chain stems from a study of tumor and adjacent non-tumor tissue in lung cancer. Whole-study context: Stage I to III disease affected over nine men and several women aged about 30 to 76.

This clonotype has ten or more counts. What it recognizes is unknown. General study results and limits: Patients with more diverse tumor TCRs had worse survival.

A modified ARM-PCR protocol with three rounds of nested PCR amplified TCRbeta. TCRdb fed the multiplex PCR reads into MiXCR, producing one record per CDR3 protein. This sample has some 100,000 distinct CDR3 sequences, with 62% found just once. The template was RNA from unsorted bulk tissue. The normal lung tissue was taken more than 3 cm from the tumor edge. This CDR3 contains 14 residues. Germline assignment: CDR1 DFQATT and CDR2 SNEGSKA (reference sequence). After removal of 4 bases from V and 6 bases from J, the junction contained 7 bases not matched to a gene. This receptor was obtained from a man aged 60-69 years with non-small cell lung cancer. The V call is TRBV20-1, the J call TRBJ2-1, with 9 bases fitting TRBD2. What was sequenced was distant non-tumor lung tissue. CDR3 DNA: TGCAGTGCTAACCGCGGGGGGGCCGCCAATGAGCAGTTCTTC. It encodes CSANRGGAANEQFF.